These 16 T cell receptor beta chains share one sample of origin, sequenced in a study of blood T cells in healthy people across ages. Through a sample-barcoded 5' primer and a J-beta primer mix, a second PCR was run for roughly 6 to 11 cycles. TCRdb processed the 5' RACE reads anew with MiXCR; each CDR3 protein has one entry. The sample carries roughly 800,000 distinct CDR3 sequences, 25% recorded once. These records were also assigned to another study, of T cells of mothers and their children.

The specimen was blood. Receptors originate from a boy between 5 and 17 years old in good health.

The rearrangement links TRBV11-1 to TRBJ1-6, with D unresolved. Trimming took off 1 base at V and 8 bases at J, with 12 bases between the two ends. The V gene's germline CDR1 is SGHAT and CDR2 FQDESV (reference sequence). The CDR3 loop spans 15 amino acids. CDR3 coding DNA: TGTGCCAGCAGCTTAGGGCAGGCGCCCGATTCACCCCTCCACTTT. Encoded protein: CASSLGQAPDSPLHF.

This clonotype was observed a handful of times. A read error may explain this, as a much larger clone is one base away. The chain has TRBV12-3 or TRBV12-4 and TRBJ2-4, with no clear D. The CDR3 loop spans 14 amino acids. Trimming stripped 0 bases from V and 4 bases from J, with 7 bases between. CDR3 residues: CASSLAMEKNIQYF. CDR3 coding DNA: TGTGCCAGCAGTTTAGCGATGGAGAAAAACATTCAGTACTTC.

This clonotype was detected only a few times. Here the CDR3 DNA reads TGCAGTGCTAGAGGAGAGCGGATCTCCTACAATGAGCAGTTCTTC. This gives the protein CSARGERISYNEQFF. J is TRBJ2-1 and V is TRBV20-1; possible D gene TRBD2, 5 bases. The CDR3 loop spans 15 amino acids. Germline V CDR1 and CDR2: DFQATT, SNEGSKA (reference sequence). Between the trimmed V and J ends, which lost 1 base and 0 bases, there was a span of 10 bases.

This clonotype was seen a single time. V usage is TRBV27 and J usage is TRBJ2-7, with 9 bases aligning to TRBD2. The CDR3 runs 15 residues. Germline CDR1 reads MNHEY; CDR2 reads SMNVEV (reference sequence). Unmatched junction bases numbered 10, after V lost 8 bases and J lost 2 bases. The CDR3 DNA reads TGTGCCAGCGAAATAGGGGTAGCGGGAGCCTACGAGCAGTACTTC. This translates into CASEIGVAGAYEQYF.

This clonotype was seen only a few times. The chain combines TRBV29-1 with TRBJ2-1; the match to TRBD2 covers 8 bases. The CDR3 consists of 13 residues. Germline values: CDR1 SQVTM, CDR2 ANQGSEA. V lost 2 bases and J lost 4; bases outside the gene matches: 1. As DNA, the CDR3 is TGCAGCGTTGAAACTAGCGGTTACAATGAGCAGTTCTTC. Its protein product is CSVETSGYNEQFF.

The V gene is TRBV28, the J gene TRBJ1-2, with a weak D call TRBD1 (6 bases). The CDR3 totals 13 residues. Trimming removed 4 bases from V and 9 bases from J, with 15 bases in between. Germline CDR1 reads MDHEN; CDR2 reads SYDVKM. CDR3 DNA sequence: TGTGCCAGCAGTTCGGGACACGGGGGAAGCTACACCTTC. Translating gives CASSSGHGGSYTF.

J is TRBJ2-3 and V is TRBV6-5; D ambiguous. This CDR3 has 13 residues. Per the germline V gene, CDR1 is MNHEY and CDR2 is SVGAGI. V was clipped by 2 bases and J by 7 bases, with 10 bases between them. The CDR3: CASSYASPHTQYF. For the CDR3, the DNA is TGTGCCAGCAGTTACGCTTCCCCTCATACGCAGTATTTT.

This clonotype was counted only a few times. J is TRBJ2-2 and V is TRBV3-1; D is uncertain. V was trimmed by 3 bases and J by 3 bases, leaving 5 bases between them. Germline loops: CDR1 LGHDT, CDR2 YNNKEL (reference sequence). This CDR3 is built from 13 residues. The CDR3 loop is CASSHPDTGELFF. The DNA for the CDR3 is TGTGCCAGCAGCCACCCGGACACCGGGGAGCTGTTTTTT.

The CDR3 protein is CASSVGEGPSTNEKLFF. CDR3 sequence (DNA): TGTGCCAGCAGCGTAGGAGAGGGACCGTCAACTAATGAAAAACTGTTTTTT. V usage is TRBV9 and J usage is TRBJ1-4; TRBD1 might be the D (5 bases). The germline V gene has CDR1 SGDLS and CDR2 YYNGEE. The CDR3 consists of 17 residues. V was cut by 0 bases and J by 0 bases, with 12 bases left in between.

The rearrangement links TRBV6-4 to TRBJ2-3, with unresolved D. Germline V gene sequence: CDR1 MRHNA, CDR2 SNTAGT. V was trimmed by 0 bases and J by 0 bases, leaving 10 bases between them. The CDR3 totals 16 residues. For the CDR3, the DNA is TGTGCCAGCAGTGACTCGTTCAAGTCTAGCACAGATACGCAGTATTTT. It is translated as CASSDSFKSSTDTQYF.

The J gene is TRBJ2-3, the V gene TRBV20-1; the D gene is possibly TRBD2 (6 bases). The V and J ends lost 6 bases and 2 bases respectively, with 15 bases between them. The CDR3 is made up of 14 amino acids. In germline, CDR1 is DFQATT, CDR2 SNEGSKA (reference sequence). CDR3: CSANRAGATDTQYF. The CDR3 DNA reads as TGCAGTGCAAACCGAGCGGGCGCCACAGATACGCAGTATTTT.

The V call is TRBV2, the J call TRBJ2-1; D remains ambiguous. Trimming took 10 bases from V and 5 from J, leaving 9 bases between them. The CDR3 loop spans 11 amino acids. Germline assignment: CDR1 SNHLY and CDR2 FYNNEI. The CDR3 bases are TGTGCCATCCCTTGGGACAATGAGCAGTTCTTC. Translating gives CAIPWDNEQFF.

Here the CDR3 DNA reads TGTGCCAGCAGTAAAGGACTAGCGGGGACACTCCAAGAGACCCAGTACTTC. It is translated as CASSKGLAGTLQETQYF. V is TRBV6-1 and J is TRBJ2-5, with TRBD2 identical over 12 bases. Germline lookup yields CDR1 MNHNS and CDR2 SASEGT. V shed 5 bases and J 1 base; nucleotides not matched to a gene: 8. This CDR3 has 17 residues.

This clonotype was seen only a few times. The chain uses TRBV27 and TRBJ2-2; D not resolved. The CDR3 contains 15 residues. CDR1 is MNHEY, CDR2 SMNVEV, per germline (reference sequence). The V end was cut by 7 bases, the J end by 4 bases, with 16 bases between. The CDR3 nucleotides read TGTGCCAGCAAATACTTGGGCAGTCCCACCGGGGAGCTGTTTTTT. Its translation is CASKYLGSPTGELFF.

This clonotype turned up a few times. The genes are TRBV29-1 and TRBJ2-7; TRBD1 or TRBD2 may be the D gene (5 bases each). This CDR3 is built from 14 residues. V shed 4 bases and J shed 3 bases, with 16 bases lying between them. CDR1 is SQVTM and CDR2 is ANQGSEA in the germline V gene. CDR3 nucleotides: TGCAGCGTTGGGGGAGCAGGGTCAGGCTACGAGCAGTACTTC. Its translation is CSVGGAGSGYEQYF.

The J gene is TRBJ2-3, the V gene TRBV20-1, with D maybe TRBD1 (5 bases). Germline V gene sequence: CDR1 DFQATT, CDR2 SNEGSKA (reference sequence). The CDR3 totals 14 residues. Trimming removed 6 bases at V and 0 bases at J, with 13 bases between. CDR3 coding DNA: TGCAGTGCCCAAAAACAGGCTAGCACAGATACGCAGTATTTT. Translating it yields CSAQKQASTDTQYF.